This TCR beta chain was observed in a study of blood T cell repertoires in COVID-19. Whole-study context: PBMCs, B-cell-depleted T cells, or T cells were the source of the cDNA or gDNA that made up the material.

Trimming left V 0 bases short and J 2 bases short, with 8 bases between. The CDR3 is 14 amino acids. Germline V gives CDR1 SGHRS, CDR2 YFSETQ. The repertoire was sequenced with immunoSEQ multiplex PCR; TCRdb's copy has only in-frame clones and lacks some. The profile shows 200,000 to 250,000 clones, about 82% of them singletons. A Seattle source enrolled patients during active infection and followed them longitudinally. Sequenced: peripheral blood. The chain joins TRBV5-1 to TRBJ1-1; D is ambiguous. This clonotype originated in a woman aged 80 or over with COVID-19, enrolled during active disease. DNA of the CDR3: TGCGCCAGCAGCTTGGAACAGCCTAACACTGAAGCTTTCTTT. It encodes CASSLEQPNTEAFF.